These 22 T cell receptor beta chains came from one sample sequenced in a study of PD-1 blockade in classical Hodgkin lymphoma. Following autologous stem cell transplantation, relapse occurred in every patient, and exposure to brentuximab vedotin varied. Profiled with immunoSEQ multiplex PCR; TCRdb holds only in-frame clones, not every one. Counted here are some 100,000 clones, more than 90% occurring once; the ten biggest clones make up about 2.5%. This specimen was peripheral blood mononuclear cells (PBMCs), taken at baseline. The receptors come from a human donor with classical Hodgkin lymphoma.

This clone has just a few counts. The chain has TRBV5-1 and TRBJ2-3; 8 nucleotides line up with TRBD2. The V gene end was trimmed by 4 bases and the J gene end by 1 base; junction bases not matched to a gene: 8. This CDR3 is built from 16 residues. CDR1 is SGHRS, CDR2 YFSETQ, per germline. The CDR3: CASSLIGRGGTDTQYF. In DNA form, the CDR3 reads TGCGCCAGCAGCCTCATAGGGCGGGGGGGCACAGATACGCAGTATTTT.

V usage is TRBV6-5 and J usage is TRBJ1-3; a possible D gene is TRBD1 (6 bases). The germline V and J ends were trimmed by 6 bases and 4 bases, with 13 bases remaining between them. CDR1 MNHEY and CDR2 SVGAGI come from the germline V gene. CDR3 length: 14 amino acids. The DNA for the CDR3 is TGTGCCAGCAGGAGGACAGTGGGCGGAAACACCATATATTTT. This codes for CASRRTVGGNTIYF.

This rearrangement joins TRBV28 to TRBJ2-7, with D possibly being TRBD1 or TRBD2 (6 bases each). V was clipped by 7 bases and J by 6 bases, with 22 bases between them. The CDR3 loop spans 15 amino acids. Germline V gene lookup returns CDR1 MDHEN and CDR2 SYDVKM. This CDR3 reads CASTLSVGGLSEQYF. In DNA, the CDR3 is TGTGCCAGCACCCTTTCGGTGGGGGGCTTGTCCGAGCAGTACTTC.

The chain employs TRBV25-1 and TRBJ2-2; TRBD1 aligns across 9 bases. The CDR3 has 14 amino acids. Germline trimming cut 9 bases from V and 1 base from J; bases unmatched to any gene: 3. Germline V lookup: CDR1 MGHDK, CDR2 SYGVNS. CDR3 nucleotides: TGTGCCAGTTGGGACAGGGTGAACACCGGGGAGCTGTTTTTT. It is translated as CASWDRVNTGELFF.

V usage is TRBV10-3 and J usage is TRBJ1-3, with D unresolved. The germline V gene encodes CDR1 ENHRY and CDR2 SYGVKD. There are 16 residues in the CDR3. Trimming left V 4 bases short and J 0 bases short, with 13 bases between. The CDR3 DNA is TGTGCCATCAGTGGCGGCGGGGAAGACTCTGGAAACACCATATATTTT. Its protein product is CAISGGGEDSGNTIYF.

This clone showed up just a few times. This chain connects TRBV5-4 to TRBJ2-2; D unresolved. With 0 bases removed from V and 8 bases from J, the gap between germline ends came to 11 bases. From germline, CDR1 is SGHNT and CDR2 YYREEE (reference sequence). The CDR3 runs to 14 residues. DNA for the CDR3: TGTGCCAGCAGCTTGGGAGCACAGTCGGGGGAGCTGTTTTTT. This translates into CASSLGAQSGELFF.

The rearrangement links TRBV30 to TRBJ1-5; D unclear. Germline CDR1 GTSNPN, CDR2 SVGIG (reference sequence). The CDR3 extends over 13 amino acids. V was shortened by 2 bases and J by 3 bases, with 8 bases between the two germline ends. The CDR3 DNA reads TGTGCCTGGAGTAGGCAGGACAATCAGCCCCAGCATTTT. Protein: CAWSRQDNQPQHF.

The CDR3 here is CPCPPEQYF. Here the CDR3 DNA reads TGCCCCTGCCCCCCCGAGCAGTACTTC. This rearrangement joins TRBV20-1 to TRBJ2-7; D gene ambiguous. The CDR3 extends over 9 amino acids. Germline CDR1 is DFQATT and CDR2 is SNEGSKA (reference sequence).

This chain connects TRBV29-1 to TRBJ2-1, with D possibly matching TRBD1 (5 bases). CDR1 and CDR2 (germline): SQVTM, ANQGSEA. This CDR3 has 15 residues. Trimming took off 6 bases at V and 0 bases at J, with 15 bases between the two ends. In DNA, the CDR3 is TGCAGCGTGTGTCCAGGGTTTACCTCCTACAATGAGCAGTTCTTC. Translating it yields CSVCPGFTSYNEQFF.

The chain uses TRBV19 and TRBJ2-7; maybe TRBD1 (6 bases). Germline CDR1 is LNHDA and CDR2 is SQIVND (reference sequence). This CDR3 is built from 14 residues. V lost 5 bases and J lost 3, with 14 bases in between. CDR3: CASSVHRDGYEQYF. The CDR3 DNA reads TGTGCCAGTAGTGTCCACAGGGATGGCTACGAGCAGTACTTC.

The genes are TRBV2 and TRBJ1-2; D is unclear. This CDR3 has 15 residues. The V and J ends lost 0 bases and 8 bases respectively, with 16 bases between them. Per germline, CDR1 SNHLY and CDR2 FYNNEI. The DNA of the CDR3 is TGTGCCAGCAGTGAAGCGCCCGCACCTATGGGGGGCTACACCTTC. It codes for CASSEAPAPMGGYTF.

The rearrangement uses TRBV6-1 and TRBJ1-5; D might be TRBD1 (5 bases). Germline V gene sequence: CDR1 MNHNS, CDR2 SASEGT. V was clipped by 3 bases and J by 2 bases, with 11 bases between them. The CDR3 spans 15 residues. The CDR3 DNA follows: TGTGCCAGCAGTGACTGGGGGGTCCGCAATCAGCCCCAGCATTTT. Its translation: CASSDWGVRNQPQHF.

The chain is built from TRBV6-5 and TRBJ2-3; no clear D. Germline CDR1 is MNHEY and CDR2 is SVGAGI. V was cut by 0 bases and J by 5 bases, with 9 bases left in between. This CDR3 has 14 residues. The CDR3 sequence: CASSYSGGVDTQYF. CDR3 bases: TGTGCCAGCAGTTACTCCGGCGGAGTAGATACGCAGTATTTT.

This chain uses TRBV9 with TRBJ1-2; D not certain. V lost 3 bases and J lost 13, with 13 bases in between. CDR1 SGDLS and CDR2 YYNGEE come from the germline V gene. The CDR3 is 11 residues long. This chain's CDR3 is CASSASDGSTF. Written as DNA, the CDR3 is TGTGCCAGCAGCGCCTCCGACGGGTCCACCTTC.

J is TRBJ1-1 and V is TRBV6-5; 7 bases are shared with TRBD1. Germline CDR1 is MNHEY and CDR2 is SVGAGI. The V gene end was trimmed by 5 bases and the J gene end by 4 bases; junction bases not matched to a gene: 7. The CDR3 runs to 14 residues. In DNA form, the CDR3 reads TGTGCCAGCAGTGCGACAGGGATAGTCACTGAAGCTTTCTTT. Its translation is CASSATGIVTEAFF.

The chain has TRBV4-1 and TRBJ2-1; D is possibly TRBD2 (5 bases). The germline CDR1 and CDR2 sequences are MGHRA and YSYEKL. This CDR3 is built from 13 residues. The V end lost 4 bases, the J end lost 7 bases, and 11 bases lay between the germline ends. DNA for the CDR3: TGCGCCAGCAGCCTTGGACTTTTTAATGAGCAGTTCTTC. It is translated as CASSLGLFNEQFF.

The gene calls are TRBV5-1 and TRBJ1-1; no definite D call. The CDR3 loop spans 14 amino acids. V shed 1 base and J shed 5 bases, with 12 bases lying between them. Germline V gives CDR1 SGHRS, CDR2 YFSETQ. CDR3 coding DNA: TGCGCCAGCAGCTTGCGGGGTTTGCGTACTGAAGCTTTCTTT. This codes for CASSLRGLRTEAFF.

The chain has TRBV13 and TRBJ2-3; 9 bases are a match to TRBD2. The trim removed 6 bases at V and 3 bases at J, leaving 4 bases unmatched. The CDR3 is 14 residues long. From germline, CDR1 is PRHDT and CDR2 FYEKMQ (reference sequence). The CDR3 protein is CASRREGRTDTQYF. DNA for the CDR3: TGTGCCAGCAGGCGGGAGGGCCGTACAGATACGCAGTATTTT.

This rearrangement joins TRBV5-6 to TRBJ2-2, with D tentatively TRBD1 (5 bases). The V end lost 0 bases, the J end lost 4 bases, and 16 bases lay between the germline ends. The CDR3 has 17 amino acids. Germline V gene sequence: CDR1 SGHDT, CDR2 YYEEEE. The CDR3 region has the DNA TGTGCCAGCAGCTTGGCCATGACACAGGACCTCACCGGGGAGCTGTTTTTT. Encoded protein: CASSLAMTQDLTGELFF.

DNA of the CDR3: TGTGCCAGCAGTTACGGCCCCCTGGACACAGATACGCAGTATTTT. Translated, it gives CASSYGPLDTDTQYF. This sequence joins TRBV6-6 and TRBJ2-3; no firm D call. Trimming left V 2 bases short and J 2 bases short, with 11 bases between. CDR1 MNHNY and CDR2 SVGAGI come from the germline V gene (reference sequence). There are 15 residues in the CDR3.

The chain joins TRBV19 to TRBJ2-6, with D perhaps matching TRBD1 (6 bases). The CDR3 is made up of 15 amino acids. The germline V gene has CDR1 LNHDA and CDR2 SQIVND (reference sequence). V was cut by 4 bases and J by 5 bases, with 12 bases left in between. The CDR3 sequence: CASSTPGARANVLTF. The DNA for the CDR3 is TGTGCCAGTAGTACCCCAGGGGCCCGGGCCAACGTCCTGACTTTC.

CDR3 residues: CASSEARQLNTEAFF. The CDR3 bases are TGTGCCAGCAGTGAAGCGCGTCAGCTAAACACTGAAGCTTTCTTT. The chain couples TRBV2 to TRBJ1-1; no clear D. V shed 0 bases and J shed 2 bases, with 10 bases lying between them. This CDR3 contains 15 residues. CDR1 SNHLY and CDR2 FYNNEI come from the germline V gene.